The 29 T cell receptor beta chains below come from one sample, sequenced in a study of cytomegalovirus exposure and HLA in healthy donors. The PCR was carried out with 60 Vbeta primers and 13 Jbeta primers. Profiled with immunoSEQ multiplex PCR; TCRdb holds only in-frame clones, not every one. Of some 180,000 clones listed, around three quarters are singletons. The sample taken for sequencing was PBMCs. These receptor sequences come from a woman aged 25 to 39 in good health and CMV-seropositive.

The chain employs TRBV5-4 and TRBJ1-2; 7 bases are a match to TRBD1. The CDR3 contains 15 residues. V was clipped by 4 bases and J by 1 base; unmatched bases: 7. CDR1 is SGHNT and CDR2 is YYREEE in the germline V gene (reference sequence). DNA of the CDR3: TGTGCCAGCAGCACCGGGACAGAGATTAACTATGGCTACACCTTC. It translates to CASSTGTEINYGYTF.

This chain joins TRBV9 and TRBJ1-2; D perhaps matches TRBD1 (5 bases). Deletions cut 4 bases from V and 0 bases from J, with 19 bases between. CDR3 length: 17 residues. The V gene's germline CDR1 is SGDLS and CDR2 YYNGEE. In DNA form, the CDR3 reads TGTGCCAGCAGCACGACGGACACTACATTAGCTAACTATGGCTACACCTTC. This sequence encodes CASSTTDTTLANYGYTF. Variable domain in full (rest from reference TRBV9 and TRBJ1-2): DSGVTQTPKHLITATGQRVTLRCSPRSGDLSVYWYQQSLDQGLQFLIQYYNGEERAKGNILERFSAQQFPDLHSELNLSSLELGDSALYFCASSTTDTTLANYGYTFGSGTRLTVV.

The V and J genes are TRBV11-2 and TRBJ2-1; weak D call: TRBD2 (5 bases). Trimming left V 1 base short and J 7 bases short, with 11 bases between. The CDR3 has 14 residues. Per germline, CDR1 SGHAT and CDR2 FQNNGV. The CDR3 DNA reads TGTGCCAGCAGCTTAGTGTGGGAGAGGAATGAGCAGTTCTTC. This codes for CASSLVWERNEQFF.

In DNA form, the CDR3 reads TGCGCCAGCAGCCAAGATCTTAGGCTAGCAGTCGAGCAGTACTTC. Protein product: CASSQDLRLAVEQYF. The rearrangement joins TRBV4-3 to TRBJ2-7; D might be TRBD2 (5 bases). This CDR3 is built from 15 residues. Germline CDR1 is LGHNA and CDR2 is YSLEER. V was pared by 0 bases and J by 6 bases, with 15 bases between.

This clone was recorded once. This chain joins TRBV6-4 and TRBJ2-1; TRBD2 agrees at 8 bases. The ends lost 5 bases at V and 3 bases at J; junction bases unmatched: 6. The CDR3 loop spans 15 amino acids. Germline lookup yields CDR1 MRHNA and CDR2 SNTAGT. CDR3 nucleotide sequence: TGTGCCAGCAGTTCGAGCGGGGGAAGCTACAATGAGCAGTTCTTC. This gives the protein CASSSSGGSYNEQFF.

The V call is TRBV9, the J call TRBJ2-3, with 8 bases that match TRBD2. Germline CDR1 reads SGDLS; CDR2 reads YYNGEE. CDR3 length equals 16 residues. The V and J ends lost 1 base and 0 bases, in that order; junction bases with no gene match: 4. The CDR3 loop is CASSVTASGSTDTQYF. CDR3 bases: TGTGCCAGCAGCGTAACGGCTAGCGGGAGCACAGATACGCAGTATTTT.

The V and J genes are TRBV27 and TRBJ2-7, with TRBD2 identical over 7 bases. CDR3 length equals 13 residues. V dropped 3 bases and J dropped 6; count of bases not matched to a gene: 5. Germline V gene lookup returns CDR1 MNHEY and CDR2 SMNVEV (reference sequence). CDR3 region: CASSFGGSFEQYF. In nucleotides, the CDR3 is TGTGCCAGCAGTTTCGGGGGGAGTTTCGAGCAGTACTTC.

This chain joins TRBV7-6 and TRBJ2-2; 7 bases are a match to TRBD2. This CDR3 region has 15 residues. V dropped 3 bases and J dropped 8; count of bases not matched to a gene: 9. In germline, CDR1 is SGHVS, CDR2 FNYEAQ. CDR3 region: CASSFRDYRRGELFF. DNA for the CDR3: TGTGCCAGCAGCTTCCGGGACTACCGACGGGGGGAGCTGTTTTTT. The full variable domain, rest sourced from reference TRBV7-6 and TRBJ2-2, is GAGVSQSPRYKVTKRGQDVALRCDPISGHVSLYWYRQALGQGPEFLTYFNYEAQQDKSGLPNDRFSAERPEGSISTLTIQRTEQRDSAMYRCASSFRDYRRGELFFGEGSRLTVL.

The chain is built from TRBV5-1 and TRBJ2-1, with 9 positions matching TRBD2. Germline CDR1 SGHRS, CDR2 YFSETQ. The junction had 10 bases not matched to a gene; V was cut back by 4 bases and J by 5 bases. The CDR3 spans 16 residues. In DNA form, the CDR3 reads TGCGCCAGCAGCGGGTTCCTAGCGGGACCAAACAATGAGCAGTTCTTC. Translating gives CASSGFLAGPNNEQFF. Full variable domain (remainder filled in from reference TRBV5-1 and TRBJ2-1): KAGVTQTPRYLIKTRGQQVTLSCSPISGHRSVSWYQQTPGQGLQFLFEYFSETQRNKGNFPGRFSGRQFSNSRSEMNVSTLELGDSALYLCASSGFLAGPNNEQFFGPGTRLTVL.

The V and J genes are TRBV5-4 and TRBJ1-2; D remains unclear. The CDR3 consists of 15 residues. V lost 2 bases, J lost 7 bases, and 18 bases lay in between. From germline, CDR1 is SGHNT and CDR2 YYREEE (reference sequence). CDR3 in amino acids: CASSLYESRVTGYTF. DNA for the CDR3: TGTGCCAGCAGCTTATATGAGTCGAGGGTTACTGGCTACACCTTC. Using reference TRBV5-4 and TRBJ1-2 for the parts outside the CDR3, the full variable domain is ETGVTQSPTHLIKTRGQQVTLRCSSQSGHNTVSWYQQALGQGPQFIFQYYREEENGRGNFPPRFSGLQFPNYSSELNVNALELDDSALYLCASSLYESRVTGYTFGSGTRLTVV.

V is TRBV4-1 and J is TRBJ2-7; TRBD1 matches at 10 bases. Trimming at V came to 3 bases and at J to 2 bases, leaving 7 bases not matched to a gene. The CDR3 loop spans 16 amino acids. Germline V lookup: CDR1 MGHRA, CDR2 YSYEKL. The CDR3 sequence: CASSQEAGQGTYEQYF. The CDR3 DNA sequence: TGCGCCAGCAGCCAGGAGGCGGGACAGGGGACCTACGAGCAGTACTTC.

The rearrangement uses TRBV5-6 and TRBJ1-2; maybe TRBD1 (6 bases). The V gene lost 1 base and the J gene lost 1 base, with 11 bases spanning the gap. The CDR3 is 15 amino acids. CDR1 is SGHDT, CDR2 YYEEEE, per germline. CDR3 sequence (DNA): TGTGCCAGCAGCTTGCAGGGGTTGGGTAACTATGGCTACACCTTC. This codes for CASSLQGLGNYGYTF.

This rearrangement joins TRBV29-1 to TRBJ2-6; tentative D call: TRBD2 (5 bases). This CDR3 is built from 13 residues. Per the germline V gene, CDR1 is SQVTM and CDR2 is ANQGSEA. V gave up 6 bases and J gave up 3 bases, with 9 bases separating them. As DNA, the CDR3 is TGCAGCGTGCGGGTGTTTGGGGCCAACGTCCTGACTTTC. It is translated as CSVRVFGANVLTF. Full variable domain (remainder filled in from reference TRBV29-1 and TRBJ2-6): SAVISQKPSRDICQRGTSLTIQCQVDSQVTMMFWYRQQPGQSLTLIATANQGSEATYESGFVIDKFPISRPNLTFSTLTVSNMSPEDSSIYLCSVRVFGANVLTFGAGSRLTVL.

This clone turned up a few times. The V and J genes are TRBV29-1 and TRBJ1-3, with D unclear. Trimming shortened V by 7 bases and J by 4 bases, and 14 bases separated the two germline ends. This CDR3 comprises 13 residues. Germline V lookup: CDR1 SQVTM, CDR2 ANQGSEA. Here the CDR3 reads CSAEEGGGNTIYF. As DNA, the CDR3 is TGCAGCGCCGAGGAGGGAGGAGGAAACACCATATATTTT.

Here the CDR3 reads CASSVETPLGLAGGTDTQYF. CDR3 bases: TGTGCCAGCAGCGTAGAGACCCCCCTGGGACTAGCGGGAGGTACAGATACGCAGTATTTT. The chain links TRBV9 to TRBJ2-3; TRBD2 agrees at 15 bases. Per germline, CDR1 SGDLS and CDR2 YYNGEE. This CDR3 has 20 residues. V lost 0 bases, J lost 3 bases, and 11 bases stayed unmatched.

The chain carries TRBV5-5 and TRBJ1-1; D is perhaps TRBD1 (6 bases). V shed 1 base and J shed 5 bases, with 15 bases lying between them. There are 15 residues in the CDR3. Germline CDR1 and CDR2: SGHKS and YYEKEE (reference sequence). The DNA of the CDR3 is TGTGCCAGCAGCTTGTCTTCGTTCAGGGGTACTGAAGCTTTCTTT. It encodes CASSLSSFRGTEAFF.

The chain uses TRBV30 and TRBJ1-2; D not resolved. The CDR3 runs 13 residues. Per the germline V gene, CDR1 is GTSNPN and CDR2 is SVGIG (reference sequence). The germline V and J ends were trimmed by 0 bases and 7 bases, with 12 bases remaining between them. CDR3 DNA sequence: TGTGCCTGGAGTGTACGCGCCGGCGGTGGCTACACCTTC. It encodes CAWSVRAGGGYTF.

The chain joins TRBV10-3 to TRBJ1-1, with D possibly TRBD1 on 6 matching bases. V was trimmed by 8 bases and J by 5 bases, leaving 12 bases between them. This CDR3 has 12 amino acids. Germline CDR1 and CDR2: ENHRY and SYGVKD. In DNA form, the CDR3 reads TGTGCCATCGGAAGGGGGTTGACTGAAGCTTTCTTT. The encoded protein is CAIGRGLTEAFF.

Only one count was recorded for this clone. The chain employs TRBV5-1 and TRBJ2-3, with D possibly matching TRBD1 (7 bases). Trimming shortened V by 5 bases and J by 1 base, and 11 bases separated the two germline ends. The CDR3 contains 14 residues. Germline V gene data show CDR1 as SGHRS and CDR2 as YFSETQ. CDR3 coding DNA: TGCGCCAGCAGTTCCAGGGGGGGCACAGATACGCAGTATTTT. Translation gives CASSSRGGTDTQYF.

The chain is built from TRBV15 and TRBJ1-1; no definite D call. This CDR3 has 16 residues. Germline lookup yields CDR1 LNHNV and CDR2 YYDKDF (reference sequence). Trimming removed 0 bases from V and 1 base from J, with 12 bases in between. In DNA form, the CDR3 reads TGTGCCACCAGCAGAGATAGGTGGCAGCGGAACACTGAAGCTTTCTTT. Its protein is CATSRDRWQRNTEAFF.

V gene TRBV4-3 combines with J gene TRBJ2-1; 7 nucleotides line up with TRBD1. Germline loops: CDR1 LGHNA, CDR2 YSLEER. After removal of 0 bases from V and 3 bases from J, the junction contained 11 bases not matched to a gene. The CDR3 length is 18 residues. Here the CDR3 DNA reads TGCGCCAGCAGCCAAGATCTGGGTTTCGGGACAGTCTACAATGAGCAGTTCTTC. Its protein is CASSQDLGFGTVYNEQFF.

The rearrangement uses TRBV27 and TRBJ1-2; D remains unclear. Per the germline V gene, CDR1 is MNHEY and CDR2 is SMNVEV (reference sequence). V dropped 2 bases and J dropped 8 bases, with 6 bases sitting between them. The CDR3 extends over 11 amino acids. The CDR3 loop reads CASSLLGGYTF. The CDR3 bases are TGTGCCAGCAGTTTACTCGGGGGCTACACCTTC.

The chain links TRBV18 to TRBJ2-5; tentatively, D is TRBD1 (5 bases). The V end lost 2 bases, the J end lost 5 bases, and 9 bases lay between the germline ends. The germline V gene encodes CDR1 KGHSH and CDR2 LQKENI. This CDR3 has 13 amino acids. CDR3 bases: TGTGCCAGCTCACCAGGGGCCCGGGAGACCCAGTACTTC. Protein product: CASSPGARETQYF.

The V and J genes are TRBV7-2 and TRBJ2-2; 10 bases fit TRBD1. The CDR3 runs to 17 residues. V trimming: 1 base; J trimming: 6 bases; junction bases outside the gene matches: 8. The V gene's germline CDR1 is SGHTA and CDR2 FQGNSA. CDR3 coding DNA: TGTGCCAGCAGCTTAGTACCGGGACAGGGGTTTGCCGGGGAGCTGTTTTTT. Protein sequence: CASSLVPGQGFAGELFF.

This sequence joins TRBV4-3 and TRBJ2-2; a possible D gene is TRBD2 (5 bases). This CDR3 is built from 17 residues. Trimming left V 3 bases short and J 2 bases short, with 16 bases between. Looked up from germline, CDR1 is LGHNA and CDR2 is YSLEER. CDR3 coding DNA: TGCGCCAGCAGCCAGAGGGCGGCAGAACCTAACACCGGGGAGCTGTTTTTT. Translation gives CASSQRAAEPNTGELFF.

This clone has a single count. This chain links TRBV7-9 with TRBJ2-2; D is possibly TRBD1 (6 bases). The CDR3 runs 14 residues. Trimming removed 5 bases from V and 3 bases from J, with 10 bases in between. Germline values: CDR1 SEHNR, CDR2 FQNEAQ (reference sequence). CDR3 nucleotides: TGTGCCAGCAGCGCCGGACAGTACACCGGGGAGCTGTTTTTT. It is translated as CASSAGQYTGELFF.

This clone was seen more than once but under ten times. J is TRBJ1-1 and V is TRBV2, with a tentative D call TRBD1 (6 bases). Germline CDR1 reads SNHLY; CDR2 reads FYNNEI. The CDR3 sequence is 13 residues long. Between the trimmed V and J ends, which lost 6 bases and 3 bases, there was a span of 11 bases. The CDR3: CASSLQGYTEAFF. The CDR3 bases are TGTGCCAGCAGCCTACAGGGCTACACTGAAGCTTTCTTT.

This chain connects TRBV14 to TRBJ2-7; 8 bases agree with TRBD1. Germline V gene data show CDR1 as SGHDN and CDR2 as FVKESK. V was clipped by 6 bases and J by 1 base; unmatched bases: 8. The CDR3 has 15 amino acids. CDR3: CASSPEDRESYEQYF. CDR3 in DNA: TGTGCCAGCAGTCCCGAGGACAGGGAATCCTACGAGCAGTACTTC.

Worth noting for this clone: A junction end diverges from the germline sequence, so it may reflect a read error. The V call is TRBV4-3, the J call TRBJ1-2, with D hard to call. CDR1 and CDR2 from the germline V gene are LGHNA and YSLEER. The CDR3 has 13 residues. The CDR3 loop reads CASSQDAADGYTF. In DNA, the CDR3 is TGCGCCAGCAGCCAAGATGCGGCAGATGGGTACACCTTC.